Below, 4 T cell receptor beta chains from the same sample are listed, as sequenced in a study of blood T cell repertoires in COVID-19. Clones were read by immunoSEQ multiplex PCR, and TCRdb kept only the in-frame ones, dropping some. The sample holds a few hundred thousand clones, around 87% seen once. Sequencing was performed on peripheral blood. These receptors were obtained from a woman between 25 and 40 years old with COVID-19, enrolled during active disease.

V gene TRBV6-2 or TRBV6-3 combines with J gene TRBJ2-7; 7 nucleotides agree with TRBD1. The CDR3 is 17 amino acids. After removal of 4 bases from V and 3 bases from J, the junction contained 15 bases not matched to a gene. Germline values: CDR1 MNHEY, CDR2 SVGEGT. CDR3 region: CASSSKVGGQADYEQYF. The CDR3 nucleotides read TGTGCCAGCAGTTCGAAGGTTGGTGGACAGGCGGACTACGAGCAGTACTTC.

DNA of the CDR3: TGTGCCAGCGGGACATTGTGGAACACTGAAGCTTTCTTT. Translated: CASGTLWNTEAFF. This chain connects TRBV6-5 to TRBJ1-1, with a weak D call TRBD1 (6 bases). The CDR3 sequence is 13 residues long. Germline values: CDR1 MNHEY, CDR2 SVGAGI. Between the trimmed V and J ends, which lost 8 bases and 1 base, there was a span of 11 bases.

The V call is TRBV12-5, the J call TRBJ2-5, with TRBD1 matching over 12 bases. V lost 1 base and J lost 5; bases outside the gene matches: 5. The germline V gene encodes CDR1 LGHNT and CDR2 FRNRAP. This CDR3 comprises 16 residues. This CDR3 is CASGLARDRGLETQYF. CDR3 nucleotides: TGTGCTAGTGGTTTGGCCCGGGACAGGGGGCTTGAGACCCAGTACTTC.

The V gene is TRBV6-2 or TRBV6-3, the J gene TRBJ2-1, with 10 bases that match TRBD2. J gave up 0 bases and V 5 bases, and 4 bases lay outside the gene matches. From germline, CDR1 is MNHEY and CDR2 SVGEGT. The CDR3 extends over 16 amino acids. The CDR3 sequence: CASSTRLAGSYNEQFF. Here the CDR3 DNA reads TGTGCCAGCAGTACCCGACTAGCGGGCTCCTACAATGAGCAGTTCTTC.